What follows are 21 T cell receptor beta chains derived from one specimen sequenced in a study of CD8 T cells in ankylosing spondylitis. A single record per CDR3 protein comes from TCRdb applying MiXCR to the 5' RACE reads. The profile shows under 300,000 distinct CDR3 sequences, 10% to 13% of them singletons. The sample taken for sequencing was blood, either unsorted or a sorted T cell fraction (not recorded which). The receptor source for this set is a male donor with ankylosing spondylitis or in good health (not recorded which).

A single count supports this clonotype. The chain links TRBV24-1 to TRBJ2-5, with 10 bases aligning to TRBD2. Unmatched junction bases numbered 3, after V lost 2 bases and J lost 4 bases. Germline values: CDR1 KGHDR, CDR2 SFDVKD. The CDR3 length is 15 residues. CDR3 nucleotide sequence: TGTGCCACCAGTGATTCAGCGGGGGGGCTAGAGACCCAGTACTTC. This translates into CATSDSAGGLETQYF.

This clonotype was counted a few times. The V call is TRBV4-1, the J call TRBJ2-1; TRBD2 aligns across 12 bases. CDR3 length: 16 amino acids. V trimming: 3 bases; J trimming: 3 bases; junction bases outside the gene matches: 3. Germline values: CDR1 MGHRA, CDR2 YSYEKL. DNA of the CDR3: TGCGCCAGCAGCCACCCACTAGCGGGAGGCTACAATGAGCAGTTCTTC. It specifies CASSHPLAGGYNEQFF.

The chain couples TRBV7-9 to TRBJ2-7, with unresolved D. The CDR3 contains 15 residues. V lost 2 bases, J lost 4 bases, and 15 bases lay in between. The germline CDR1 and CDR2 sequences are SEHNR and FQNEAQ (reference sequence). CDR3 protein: CASSLSSSGPYEQYF. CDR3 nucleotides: TGTGCCAGCAGCTTAAGCTCTAGTGGTCCGTACGAGCAGTACTTC.

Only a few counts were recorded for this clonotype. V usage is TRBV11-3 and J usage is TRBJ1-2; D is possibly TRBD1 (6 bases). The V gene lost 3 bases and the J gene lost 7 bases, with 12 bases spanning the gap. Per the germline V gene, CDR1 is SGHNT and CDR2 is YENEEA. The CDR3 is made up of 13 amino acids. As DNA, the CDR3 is TGTGCCAGCAGCTTTCCAGGGGTACCTGGCTACACCTTC. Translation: CASSFPGVPGYTF.

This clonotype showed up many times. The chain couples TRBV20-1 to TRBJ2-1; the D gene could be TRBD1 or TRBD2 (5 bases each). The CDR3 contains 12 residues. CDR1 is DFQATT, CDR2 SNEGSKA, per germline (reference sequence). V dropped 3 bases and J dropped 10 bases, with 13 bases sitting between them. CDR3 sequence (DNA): TGCAGTGCTAGCGTCCGGGGACGGGAGCAGTTCTTC. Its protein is CSASVRGREQFF.

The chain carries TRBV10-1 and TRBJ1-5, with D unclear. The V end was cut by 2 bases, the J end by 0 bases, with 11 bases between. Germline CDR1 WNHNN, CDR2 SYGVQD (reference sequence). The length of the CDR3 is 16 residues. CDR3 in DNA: TGCGCCAGCAGTGAGACCACGGTCGCTAGCAATCAGCCCCAGCATTTT. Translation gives CASSETTVASNQPQHF.

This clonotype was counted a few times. CDR3 nucleotides: TGTGCCAGCAGCTTAGCTCAGCGGGATGAGCAGTTCTTC. Translation: CASSLAQRDEQFF. The V and J genes are TRBV7-9 and TRBJ2-1; weak D call: TRBD2 (6 bases). Trimming took off 0 bases at V and 8 bases at J, with 8 bases between the two ends. The length of the CDR3 is 13 residues. Germline V gene sequence: CDR1 SEHNR, CDR2 FQNEAQ (reference sequence).

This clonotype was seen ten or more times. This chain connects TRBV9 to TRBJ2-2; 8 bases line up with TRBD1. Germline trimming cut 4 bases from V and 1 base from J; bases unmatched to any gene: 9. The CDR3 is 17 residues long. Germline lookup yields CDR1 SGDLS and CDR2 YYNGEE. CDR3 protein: CASSPQLTGVNTGELFF. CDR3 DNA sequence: TGTGCCAGCAGCCCCCAATTGACAGGGGTGAACACCGGGGAGCTGTTTTTT.

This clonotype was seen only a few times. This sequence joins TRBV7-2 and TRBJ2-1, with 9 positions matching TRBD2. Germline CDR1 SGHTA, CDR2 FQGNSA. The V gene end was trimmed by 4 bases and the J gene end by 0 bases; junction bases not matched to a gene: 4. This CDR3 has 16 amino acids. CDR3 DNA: TGTGCCAGCAGCTCCCATAGCGGGAGCTCCTACAATGAGCAGTTCTTC. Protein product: CASSSHSGSSYNEQFF.

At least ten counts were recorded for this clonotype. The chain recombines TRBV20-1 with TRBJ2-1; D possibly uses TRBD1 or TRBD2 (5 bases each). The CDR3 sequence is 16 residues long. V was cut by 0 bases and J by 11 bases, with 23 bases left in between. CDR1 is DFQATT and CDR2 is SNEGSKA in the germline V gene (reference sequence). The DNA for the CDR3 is TGCAGTGCTAGAGATGAAGCCCGGGACCCCCATGTCAAGCAGTTCTTC. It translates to CSARDEARDPHVKQFF.

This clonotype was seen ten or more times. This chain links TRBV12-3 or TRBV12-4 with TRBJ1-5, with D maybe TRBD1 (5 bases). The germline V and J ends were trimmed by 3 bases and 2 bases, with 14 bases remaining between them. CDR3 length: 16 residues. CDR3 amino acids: CASSLGPPGGNQPQHF. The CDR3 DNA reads TGTGCCAGCAGTTTGGGGCCACCGGGGGGCAATCAGCCCCAGCATTTT.

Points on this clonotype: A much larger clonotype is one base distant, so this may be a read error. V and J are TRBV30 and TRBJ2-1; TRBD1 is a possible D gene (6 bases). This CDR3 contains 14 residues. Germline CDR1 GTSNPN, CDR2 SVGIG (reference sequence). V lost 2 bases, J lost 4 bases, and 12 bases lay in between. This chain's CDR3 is CAWSPGALYNEQFF. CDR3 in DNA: TGTGCCTGGAGTCCAGGGGCGTTGTACAATGAGCAGTTCTTC.

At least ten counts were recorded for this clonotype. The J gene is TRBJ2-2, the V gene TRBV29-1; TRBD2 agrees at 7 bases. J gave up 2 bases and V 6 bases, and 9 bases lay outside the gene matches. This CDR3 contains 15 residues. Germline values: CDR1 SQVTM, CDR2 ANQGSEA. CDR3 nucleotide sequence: TGCAGCGTGACCGGGACTACCCTTAACACCGGGGAGCTGTTTTTT. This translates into CSVTGTTLNTGELFF.

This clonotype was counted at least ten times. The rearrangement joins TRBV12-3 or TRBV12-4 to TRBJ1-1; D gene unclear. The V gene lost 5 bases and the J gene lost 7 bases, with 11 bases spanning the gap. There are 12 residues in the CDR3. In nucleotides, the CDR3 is TGTGCCAGCAGTCGATACCTGGTTGAAGCTTTCTTT. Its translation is CASSRYLVEAFF.

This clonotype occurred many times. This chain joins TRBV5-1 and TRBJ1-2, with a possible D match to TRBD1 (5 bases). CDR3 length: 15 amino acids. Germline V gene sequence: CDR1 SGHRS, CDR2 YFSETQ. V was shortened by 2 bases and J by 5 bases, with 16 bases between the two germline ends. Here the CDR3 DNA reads TGCGCCAGCAGCTTTTCCGGCGGTTCAGGGTATGGCTACACCTTC. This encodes CASSFSGGSGYGYTF.

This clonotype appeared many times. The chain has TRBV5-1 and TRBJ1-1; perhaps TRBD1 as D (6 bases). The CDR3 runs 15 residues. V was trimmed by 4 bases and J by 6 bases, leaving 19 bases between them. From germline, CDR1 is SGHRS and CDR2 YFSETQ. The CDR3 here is CASSRGTLLYPEAFF. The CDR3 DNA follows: TGCGCCAGCAGCAGGGGGACACTCTTGTACCCTGAAGCTTTCTTT.

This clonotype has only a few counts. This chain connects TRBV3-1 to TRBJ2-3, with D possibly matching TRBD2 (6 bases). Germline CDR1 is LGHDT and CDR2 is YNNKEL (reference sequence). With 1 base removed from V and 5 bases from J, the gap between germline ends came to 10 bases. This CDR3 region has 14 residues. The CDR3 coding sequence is TGTGCCAGCAGCCAAGGTCAGGGAGGAGATACGCAGTATTTT. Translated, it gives CASSQGQGGDTQYF.

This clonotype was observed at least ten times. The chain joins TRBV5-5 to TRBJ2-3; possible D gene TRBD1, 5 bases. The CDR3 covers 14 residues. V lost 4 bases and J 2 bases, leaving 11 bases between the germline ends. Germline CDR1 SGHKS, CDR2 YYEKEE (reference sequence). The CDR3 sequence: CASSPTVLTDTQYF. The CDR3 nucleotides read TGTGCCAGCAGCCCGACAGTTCTCACAGATACGCAGTATTTT.

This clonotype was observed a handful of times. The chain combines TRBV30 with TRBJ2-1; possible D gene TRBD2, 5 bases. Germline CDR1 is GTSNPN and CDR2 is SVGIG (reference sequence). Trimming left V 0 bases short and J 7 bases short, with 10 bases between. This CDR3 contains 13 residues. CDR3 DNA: TGTGCCTGGAGTGTAGGAGCGGTGAATGAGCAGTTCTTC. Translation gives CAWSVGAVNEQFF.

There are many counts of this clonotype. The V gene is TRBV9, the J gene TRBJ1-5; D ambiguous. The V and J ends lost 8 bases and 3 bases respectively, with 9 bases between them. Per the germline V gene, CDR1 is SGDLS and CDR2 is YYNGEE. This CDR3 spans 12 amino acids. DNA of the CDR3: TGTGCCAGGGACGGCTCCAATCAGCCCCAGCATTTT. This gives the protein CARDGSNQPQHF.

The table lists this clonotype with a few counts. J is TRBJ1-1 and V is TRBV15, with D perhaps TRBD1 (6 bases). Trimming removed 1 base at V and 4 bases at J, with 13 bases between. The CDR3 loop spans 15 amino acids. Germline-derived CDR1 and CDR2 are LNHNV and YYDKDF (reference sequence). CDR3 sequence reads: CATSRALAGVTEAFF. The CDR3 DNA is TGTGCCACCAGCAGAGCCCTCGCAGGGGTCACTGAAGCTTTCTTT.